Below, 18 T cell receptor beta chains from the same sample are listed, as sequenced in a study of T cell changes during pregnancy in multiple sclerosis. Using immunoSEQ multiplex PCR, the repertoire was profiled, and TCRdb retains in-frame clones only, with some absent. The table has some 70,000 clones, approximately 90% seen once. Sequencing used peripheral blood, obtained before pregnancy. Source of these receptors: a female donor with multiple sclerosis, enrolled in a pregnancy study.

V is TRBV6-4 and J is TRBJ2-7, with D possibly being TRBD1 (6 bases). This CDR3 spans 14 amino acids. Trimming shortened V by 4 bases and J by 4 bases, and 14 bases separated the two germline ends. Germline V gene lookup returns CDR1 MRHNA and CDR2 SNTAGT. The DNA for the CDR3 is TGTGCCAGCAGTGCGTCCCGGGACACGTACGAGCAGTACTTC. Amino acids: CASSASRDTYEQYF.

The chain has TRBV7-2 and TRBJ2-3; 10 nucleotides line up with TRBD2. CDR1 is SGHTA, CDR2 FQGNSA, per germline. Trimming took 5 bases from V and 4 from J; bases not matched to a gene: 6. The CDR3 is made up of 15 amino acids. The DNA of the CDR3 is TGTGCCAGCAGCCGTAGACTAGCGGGCGCAGATACGCAGTATTTT. This gives the protein CASSRRLAGADTQYF.

J is TRBJ2-1 and V is TRBV2; D perhaps matches TRBD2 (6 bases). Germline V gene sequence: CDR1 SNHLY, CDR2 FYNNEI. This CDR3 region has 14 residues. V was cut by 7 bases and J by 7 bases, with 17 bases left in between. As DNA, the CDR3 is TGTGCCAGCACCCCGGCGACGGGAGCAAATGAGCAGTTCTTC. Its translation: CASTPATGANEQFF.

The rearrangement joins TRBV7-6 to TRBJ2-7; TRBD1 aligns across 7 bases. Germline CDR1 is SGHVS and CDR2 is FNYEAQ. After removal of 2 bases from V and 3 bases from J, the junction contained 4 bases not matched to a gene. This CDR3 spans 14 amino acids. CDR3 DNA sequence: TGTGCCAGCAGCTTACAGACAGGGAACTACGAGCAGTACTTC. Encoded protein: CASSLQTGNYEQYF.

This rearrangement joins TRBV7-3 to TRBJ2-3; no clear D gene. From germline, CDR1 is SGHTA and CDR2 FQGTGA. With 5 bases removed from V and 2 bases from J, the gap between germline ends came to 17 bases. CDR3 length equals 16 residues. Here the CDR3 DNA reads TGTGCCAGCAGCAGCCGTTCAGGATCCAACACAGATACGCAGTATTTT. It is translated as CASSSRSGSNTDTQYF.

In its sample, this clone was seen once. The chain links TRBV11-2 to TRBJ2-3; no firm D call. Germline V lookup: CDR1 SGHAT, CDR2 FQNNGV. CDR3 length: 14 amino acids. V was shortened by 6 bases and J by 3 bases, with 13 bases between the two germline ends. The CDR3 nucleotides read TGTGCCAGCAGAAACCGCCTCGGTACAGATACGCAGTATTTT. Translation gives CASRNRLGTDTQYF. The variable domain in full, completed from reference TRBV11-2 and TRBJ2-3, reads EAGVAQSPRYKIIEKRQSVAFWCNPISGHATLYWYQQILGQGPKLLIQFQNNGVVDDSQLPKDRFSAERLKGVDSTLKIQPAKLEDSAVYLCASRNRLGTDTQYFGPGTRLTVL.

The CDR3 is CASSQSGVDTEAFF. The CDR3 DNA follows: TGCGCCAGCAGCCAATCGGGGGTCGACACTGAAGCTTTCTTT. V is TRBV4-3 and J is TRBJ1-1, with D maybe TRBD1 (5 bases). The CDR3 runs 14 residues. In germline, CDR1 is LGHNA, CDR2 YSLEER. Trimming pared 2 bases from V and 3 bases from J, leaving 10 bases between.

This chain uses TRBV28 with TRBJ2-5; D may be TRBD2 (5 bases). V lost 7 bases to trimming and J lost 9 bases, with 18 bases between them. The CDR3 runs to 13 residues. In germline, CDR1 is MDHEN, CDR2 SYDVKM. As DNA, the CDR3 is TGTGCCAGCATACCCTCGGGCTACGGGGCCCAGTACTTC. It encodes CASIPSGYGAQYF.

The V call is TRBV6-1, the J call TRBJ2-7; 7 bases fit TRBD2. V shed 1 base, J shed 3 bases, and the junction held 6 bases outside the gene matches. From germline, CDR1 is MNHNS and CDR2 SASEGT. The CDR3 runs 15 residues. The chain's CDR3 is CASSEGGAGDYEQYF. The CDR3 nucleotides are TGTGCCAGCAGTGAAGGGGGTGCGGGGGACTACGAGCAGTACTTC.

A single count supports this clone. V gene TRBV9 combines with J gene TRBJ1-1, with 10 bases matching TRBD1. Germline V gene sequence: CDR1 SGDLS, CDR2 YYNGEE. With V trimmed by 4 bases and J by 3 bases, 6 bases remained unmatched. This CDR3 has 15 residues. The CDR3 DNA reads as TGTGCCAGCAGCCGTAGGGACAGGGGCCACACTGAAGCTTTCTTT. It specifies CASSRRDRGHTEAFF.

The genes are TRBV27 and TRBJ2-3, with a tentative D call TRBD2 (5 bases). The CDR3 is made up of 12 amino acids. Looked up from germline, CDR1 is MNHEY and CDR2 is SMNVEV (reference sequence). The germline V and J ends were trimmed by 5 bases and 11 bases, with 14 bases remaining between them. CDR3 DNA sequence: TGTGCCAGCAGTAGTTTTTTCGCGGGGCAGTATTTT. This sequence encodes CASSSFFAGQYF.

The chain combines TRBV27 with TRBJ1-4, with D perhaps TRBD1 (6 bases). Trimming left V 3 bases short and J 10 bases short, with 12 bases between. Germline CDR1 MNHEY, CDR2 SMNVEV (reference sequence). The CDR3 loop spans 13 amino acids. CDR3 sequence reads: CASSFAGDRKLFF. DNA for the CDR3: TGTGCCAGCAGTTTTGCAGGGGATCGAAAACTGTTTTTT.

The chain is built from TRBV2 and TRBJ2-3; 10 nucleotides line up with TRBD2. This CDR3 is 17 amino acids long. Germline assignment: CDR1 SNHLY and CDR2 FYNNEI. V trimming: 6 bases; J trimming: 4 bases; junction bases outside the gene matches: 13. Written as DNA, the CDR3 is TGTGCCAGCAGACGGCTTAGTAGCGGGAGGACCTCAGATACGCAGTATTTT. Its protein is CASRRLSSGRTSDTQYF. Based on the CDR3 plus reference TRBV2 and TRBJ2-3, the full variable domain is EPEVTQTPSHQVTQMGQEVILRCVPISNHLYFYWYRQILGQKVEFLVSFYNNEISEKSEIFDDQFSVERPDGSNFTLKIRSTKLEDSAMYFCASRRLSSGRTSDTQYFGPGTRLTVL.

CDR3 sequence: CASSEGSKFF. Here the CDR3 DNA reads TGTGCCAGCAGTGAAGGGAGTAAGTTCTTC. This rearrangement joins TRBV6-1 to TRBJ2-1; the D is unclear. The CDR3 sequence is 10 residues long. In germline, CDR1 is MNHNS, CDR2 SASEGT. Deletions cut 1 base from V and 14 bases from J, with 6 bases between.

The V call is TRBV11-2, the J call TRBJ2-2, with 7 bases fitting TRBD1. With V trimmed by 3 bases and J by 1 base, 5 bases remained unmatched. Germline CDR1 reads SGHAT; CDR2 reads FQNNGV. The CDR3 consists of 16 residues. CDR3 DNA: TGTGCCAGCAGCTTGGCCGGGACAGTGAACACCGGGGAGCTGTTTTTT. This gives the protein CASSLAGTVNTGELFF. The whole variable domain, filled in from reference TRBV11-2 and TRBJ2-2, reads EAGVAQSPRYKIIEKRQSVAFWCNPISGHATLYWYQQILGQGPKLLIQFQNNGVVDDSQLPKDRFSAERLKGVDSTLKIQPAKLEDSAVYLCASSLAGTVNTGELFFGEGSRLTVL.

This chain joins TRBV5-6 and TRBJ1-4; 8 bases agree with TRBD1. The J segment lost 0 bases and the V segment lost 0 bases, leaving 4 bases of the junction unmatched. The CDR3 covers 17 residues. Germline V gene sequence: CDR1 SGHDT, CDR2 YYEEEE. CDR3 coding DNA: TGTGCCAGCAGCTTGGGACAGGGGATAACAACTAATGAAAAACTGTTTTTT. This encodes CASSLGQGITTNEKLFF.

The CDR3 spells CASSYSYTVDYEQYF. The CDR3 DNA follows: TGTGCCAGCAGTTACTCTTACACAGTCGACTACGAGCAGTACTTC. The V call is TRBV6-5, the J call TRBJ2-7; D is uncertain. Per the germline V gene, CDR1 is MNHEY and CDR2 is SVGAGI. The length of the CDR3 is 15 residues. V lost 0 bases and J 3 bases, leaving 12 bases between the germline ends.

The chain combines TRBV7-2 with TRBJ2-1, with 9 nucleotides matching TRBD2. CDR3 length equals 15 residues. J lost 8 bases, V lost 6 bases, and 11 bases had no gene match. The germline V gene has CDR1 SGHTA and CDR2 FQGNSA. The CDR3 is CASRPTSGRRHEQFF. The CDR3 nucleotides read TGTGCCAGCAGACCGACTAGCGGCCGTCGGCATGAGCAGTTCTTC.